The 15 T cell receptor beta chains below all came from one sample that was sequenced in a study of T-cell reconstitution after alpha-beta-depleted transplantation in children. The authors prepared the TCRbeta library with unique molecular identifiers. TCRdb analysed the PCR reads with MiXCR anew, one entry per CDR3 protein. The sample shows about 640,000 distinct CDR3 sequences, under 15% of them seen only once. Source: PBMCs, mostly from graft donor cells, taken 360 days after TCRalphabeta/CD19-depleted stem cell transplant. These receptors all stem from a male patient aged 5 to 17 who had a stem cell transplant for acute myeloid leukemia, so the T cells may come from the graft donor.

The chain employs TRBV6-2 or TRBV6-3 and TRBJ2-4; 8 positions agree with TRBD1. This CDR3 has 14 amino acids. Germline assignment: CDR1 MNHEY and CDR2 SVGEGT. The trim removed 6 bases at V and 7 bases at J, leaving 8 bases unmatched. The CDR3 here is CASRDRTGFNIQYF. The CDR3 bases are TGTGCCAGCAGAGATCGGACAGGGTTCAACATTCAGTACTTC.

The chain combines TRBV7-6 with TRBJ2-1, with a possible D match to TRBD2 (6 bases). CDR3 length equals 13 residues. CDR1 SGHVS and CDR2 FNYEAQ come from the germline V gene. V lost 5 bases and J 6 bases, leaving 11 bases between the germline ends. CDR3 residues: CASSPIGGNEQFF. The CDR3 nucleotides read TGTGCCAGCAGCCCCATCGGGGGCAATGAGCAGTTCTTC. Looking up the rest from reference TRBV7-6 and TRBJ2-1 gives the full variable domain: GAGVSQSPRYKVTKRGQDVALRCDPISGHVSLYWYRQALGQGPEFLTYFNYEAQQDKSGLPNDRFSAERPEGSISTLTIQRTEQRDSAMYRCASSPIGGNEQFFGPGTRLTVL.

Here the CDR3 reads CASSKAGGPRTGELFF. In DNA form, the CDR3 reads TGTGCCAGCAGCAAAGCTGGGGGCCCGCGGACCGGGGAGCTGTTTTTT. J is TRBJ2-2 and V is TRBV21-1; the table gives TRBD1 as D, unverified against the DNA. TRBV21-1 is reported as a pseudogene. CDR3 length: 16 amino acids.

This clonotype was picked up a small number of times. V is TRBV4-3 and J is TRBJ2-7; D gene uncertain. The germline V gene encodes CDR1 LGHNA and CDR2 YSLEER. The CDR3 has 15 amino acids. V was shortened by 1 base and J by 3 bases, with 13 bases between the two germline ends. CDR3 sequence: CASSQALGNLYEQYF. The DNA of the CDR3 is TGCGCCAGCAGCCAAGCATTGGGCAACCTCTACGAGCAGTACTTC.

The chain links TRBV28 to TRBJ2-5; D ambiguous. The CDR3 contains 15 residues. V shed 2 bases and J shed 9 bases, with 19 bases lying between them. The germline gives CDR1 MDHEN, CDR2 SYDVKM. In nucleotides, the CDR3 is TGTGCCAGCAGTTTAATCGGCTTTACCGTGGAGCCCCAGTACTTC. It codes for CASSLIGFTVEPQYF.

This clonotype has just a few counts. The V and J genes are TRBV7-2 and TRBJ2-7; 10 bases are a match to TRBD2. Per germline, CDR1 SGHTA and CDR2 FQGNSA. With 6 bases clipped from V and 3 bases from J, the junction kept 14 bases outside the gene matches. The CDR3 is 17 residues long. The CDR3 sequence is CASRGGLARERIYEQYF. In nucleotides, the CDR3 is TGTGCCAGCAGGGGGGGACTAGCGAGAGAGAGGATCTACGAGCAGTACTTC.

The chain carries TRBV9 and TRBJ2-7, with D uncertain. Germline CDR1 SGDLS, CDR2 YYNGEE. The length of the CDR3 is 14 residues. V lost 0 bases and J lost 2, with 9 bases in between. CDR3 DNA sequence: TGTGCCAGCAGCGTAGGGCTGACCCCCTACGAGCAGTACTTC. Amino acid sequence: CASSVGLTPYEQYF.

The chain links TRBV12-3 or TRBV12-4 to TRBJ2-2, with D possibly matching TRBD2 (5 bases). Deletions cut 6 bases from V and 8 bases from J, with 22 bases between. This CDR3 region has 16 residues. CDR3 amino acids: CASRWAGGGAPGELFF. CDR3 DNA: TGTGCCAGCAGGTGGGCTGGAGGAGGTGCACCGGGGGAGCTGTTTTTT.

This clonotype was counted at least ten times. J is TRBJ2-7 and V is TRBV10-3; possibly TRBD2 for D (5 bases). The V end was cut by 3 bases, the J end by 1 base, with 13 bases between. Germline-derived CDR1 and CDR2 are ENHRY and SYGVKD. The length of the CDR3 is 15 residues. As DNA, the CDR3 is TGTGCCATCAGTGATTTCGAGGGCCAATCCTACGAGCAGTACTTC. It yields the protein CAISDFEGQSYEQYF.

The chain joins TRBV7-3 to TRBJ2-1; D possibly uses TRBD1 or TRBD2 (6 bases each). Germline values: CDR1 SGHTA, CDR2 FQGTGA. V lost 1 base to trimming and J lost 7 bases, with 14 bases between them. This CDR3 spans 15 amino acids. Here the CDR3 reads CASSLNGGGFNEQFF. The CDR3 DNA is TGTGCCAGCAGCTTAAATGGAGGGGGTTTTAATGAGCAGTTCTTC.

This clonotype was counted only a few times. The junction shows a germline mismatch at one end, possibly a read error. The CDR3 loop is CASSQDDFPSSYNKQFF. Written as DNA, the CDR3 is TGCGCCAGCAGCCAAGATGACTTCCCGAGCTCCTACAATAAGCAGTTCTTC. The rearrangement joins TRBV4-3 to TRBJ2-1; D unresolved. The CDR3 spans 17 residues. Germline assignment: CDR1 LGHNA and CDR2 YSLEER.

This clonotype was observed many times. The junction departs from the called germline gene at one end, perhaps through a read error. The rearrangement uses TRBV7-7 and TRBJ2-3; no firm D call. Germline CDR1 is SSHAT and CDR2 is FNYEAQ (reference sequence). The CDR3 is made up of 13 amino acids. The chain's CDR3 is CASSPRPTDTQYF. Here the CDR3 DNA reads TGTGCTAGCAGCCCCCGCCCAACAGATACGCAGTATTTT.

The table lists this clonotype with many counts. The rearrangement uses TRBV3-1 and TRBJ1-5, with 7 positions matching TRBD1. Unmatched junction bases numbered 2, after V lost 6 bases and J lost 0 bases. Germline values: CDR1 LGHDT, CDR2 YNNKEL (reference sequence). The CDR3 is 14 residues long. Written as DNA, the CDR3 is TGTGCCAGCAGGGACAGGCATAGCAATCAGCCCCAGCATTTT. This encodes CASRDRHSNQPQHF.

The J gene is TRBJ2-7, the V gene TRBV29-1; possibly TRBD2 for D (7 bases). Germline-derived CDR1 and CDR2 are SQVTM and ANQGSEA. The CDR3 runs to 13 residues. Trimming took off 6 bases at V and 4 bases at J, with 16 bases between the two ends. The CDR3 region is CSVLPGGWYEQYF. CDR3 DNA sequence: TGCAGCGTCCTGCCGGGGGGCTGGTACGAGCAGTACTTC.

V and J are TRBV12-3 or TRBV12-4 and TRBJ2-1; maybe TRBD1 (5 bases). The CDR3 runs to 12 residues. Trimming shortened V by 2 bases and J by 13 bases, and 12 bases separated the two germline ends. Here the CDR3 DNA reads TGTGCCAGCAGTTTAATGGGGCTAGGTCAGTTCTTC. It translates to CASSLMGLGQFF.